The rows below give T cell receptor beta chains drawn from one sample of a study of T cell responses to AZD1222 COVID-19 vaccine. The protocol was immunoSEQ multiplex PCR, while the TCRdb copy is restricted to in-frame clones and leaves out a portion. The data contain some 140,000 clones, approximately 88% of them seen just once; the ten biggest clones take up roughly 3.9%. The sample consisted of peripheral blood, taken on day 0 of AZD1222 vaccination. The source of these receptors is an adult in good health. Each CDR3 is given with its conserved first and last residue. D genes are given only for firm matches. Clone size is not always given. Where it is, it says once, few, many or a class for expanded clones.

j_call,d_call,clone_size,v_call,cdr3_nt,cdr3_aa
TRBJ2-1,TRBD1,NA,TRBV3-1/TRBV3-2,TGTGCCAGCGCGGGACAGGGGTTCGATGAGCAGTTCTTC,CASAGQGFDEQFF
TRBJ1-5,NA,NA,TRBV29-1,TGCAGCGTTGCCAGTGGCAGTCAGCCCCAGCATTTT,CSVASGSQPQHF
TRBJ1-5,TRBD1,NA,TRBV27,TGTGCCAGCAGTCCCCGGACAGGGCTTTATCAGCCCCAGCATTTT,CASSPRTGLYQPQHF
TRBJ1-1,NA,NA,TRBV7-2,TGTGCCAGCAGCCCACGCGGGGGCAGGGAAGCTTTCTTT,CASSPRGGREAFF
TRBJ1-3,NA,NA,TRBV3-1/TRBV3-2,TGTGCCAGCAGCCAGACAGCCTCCCCCGGATCTTCCGGAAACACCATATATTTT,CASSQTASPGSSGNTIYF
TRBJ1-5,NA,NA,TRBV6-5,TGTGCCAGCGGGACCGGGGGGGTTAATCAGCCCCAGCATTTT,CASGTGGVNQPQHF
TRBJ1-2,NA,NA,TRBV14,TGTGCCAGCAGCAAGGACACCGGGACACGTTATAACTATGGCTACACCTTC,CASSKDTGTRYNYGYTF
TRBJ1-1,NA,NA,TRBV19,TGTGCCAGTAGTATCCAGGGTAGCAGGAACACTGAAGCTTTCTTT,CASSIQGSRNTEAFF
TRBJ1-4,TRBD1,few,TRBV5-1,TGCGTCTTTCGGGACAGGGACCATGAAAAACTGTTTTTT,CVFRDRDHEKLFF
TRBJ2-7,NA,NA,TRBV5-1,TGCGCCAGCAGCCTCTTAGGAAATCAGGAGGCCTACGAGCAGTACTTC,CASSLLGNQEAYEQYF
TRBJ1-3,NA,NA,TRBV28,TGTGCCAGCAGTTTGTCTGGAAACACCATATATTTT,CASSLSGNTIYF
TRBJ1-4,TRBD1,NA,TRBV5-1,TGCGCCAGCAGCTTGGAAGGGGACAGGGAGAATGAAAAACTGTTTTTT,CASSLEGDRENEKLFF
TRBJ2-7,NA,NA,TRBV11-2,TGTGCCAGCAGCTTAGATTTGGCGGCGACCTACGAGCAGTACTTC,CASSLDLAATYEQYF
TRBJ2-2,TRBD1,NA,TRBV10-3,TGTGCCATCAGTTACACTCCCGGGACAGGGAACACCGGGGAGCTGTTTTTT,CAISYTPGTGNTGELFF
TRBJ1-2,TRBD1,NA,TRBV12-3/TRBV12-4,TGTGCCAGCCGATATTCCGGGACAGGGGGCGGGACCTTC,CASRYSGTGGGTF
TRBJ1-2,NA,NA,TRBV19,TGTGCCAGTAGTATAGACGCGGGAAGGAACTATGGCTACACCTTC,CASSIDAGRNYGYTF
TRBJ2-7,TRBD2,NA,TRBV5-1,TGCGCCAGCAGAAGCGGGGGGACAGCCTGGGGCGAGCAGTACTTC,CASRSGGTAWGEQYF
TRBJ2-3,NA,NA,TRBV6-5,TGTGCCACCGCCTCGGGGAGTACGCAGTATTTT,CATASGSTQYF
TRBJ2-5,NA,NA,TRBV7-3,TGTGCCAGCAGCTTAATTGGGGGCCAGACCCAGTACTTC,CASSLIGGQTQYF
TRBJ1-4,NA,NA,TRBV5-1,TGCGCCAGCAGCTACCATCCAGAAAAACTGTTTTTT,CASSYHPEKLFF
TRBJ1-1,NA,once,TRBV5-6,TGTGCCAGCAGCTTGGGAGGAGGGAAGGGTGAAGCTTTCTTT,CASSLGGGKGEAFF
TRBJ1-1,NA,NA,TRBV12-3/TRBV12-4,TGTGCCAGCAGTTCGTTTAGGACAGAAGCTTTCTTT,CASSSFRTEAFF
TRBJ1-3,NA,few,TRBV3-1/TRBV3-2,TGTGCCAGCAGCCAAGGACCGGGAAGGGTAACAGGAAACACCATATATTTT,CASSQGPGRVTGNTIYF
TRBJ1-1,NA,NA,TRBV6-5,TGTGCCAGCAGTCACAGGAACACTGAAGCTTTCTTT,CASSHRNTEAFF
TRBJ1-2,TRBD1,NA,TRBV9,TGTGCCAGCAGCGCCGGACAGGGAGGCTATGGCTACACCTTC,CASSAGQGGYGYTF
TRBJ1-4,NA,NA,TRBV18,TGTGCCAGCTCACCCCTCGGGACCCGGGCGACTAATGAAAAACTGTTTTTT,CASSPLGTRATNEKLFF
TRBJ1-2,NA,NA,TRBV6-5,TGTGCCAGCAGTTATAATGGCTACACCTTC,CASSYNGYTF
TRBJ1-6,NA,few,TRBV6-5,TGTGCCAGCAGGGGGCAGAATAATTCACCCCTCCACTTT,CASRGQNNSPLHF
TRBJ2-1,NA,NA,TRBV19,TGTGCCAGTAGTATGTGGCAGGGCGGCTACAATGAGCAGTTCTTC,CASSMWQGGYNEQFF
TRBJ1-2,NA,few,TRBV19,TGTGCCAGTATTCCCTCGGCAGCGCCCTACTATGGCTACACCTTC,CASIPSAAPYYGYTF
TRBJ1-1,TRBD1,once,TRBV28,TGTGCCAGCAGTTCGGGAGGGGGCGTGGCTGAAGCTTTCTTT,CASSSGGGVAEAFF
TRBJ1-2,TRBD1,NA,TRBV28,TGTGCCTGGGGGAACAGGGGGGCTAACTATGGCTACACCTTC,CAWGNRGANYGYTF